This T cell receptor (beta chain) comes out of a study of T cell changes during pregnancy in multiple sclerosis. The data were produced by immunoSEQ multiplex PCR, yet TCRdb's version contains in-frame clones alone and is incomplete. The repertoire holds approximately 40,000 clones, with about 87% as singletons. Looked up from germline, CDR1 is GTSNPN and CDR2 is SVGIG (reference sequence). Trimming stripped 5 bases from V and 0 bases from J, with 13 bases between. The CDR3 is 14 residues long. This specimen was CD4+ T cells from peripheral blood mononuclear cells, taken before pregnancy. The rearrangement links TRBV30 to TRBJ1-1, with D maybe TRBD1 (5 bases). This clonotype originated in a female donor with multiple sclerosis, enrolled in a pregnancy study. Here the CDR3 DNA reads TGTGCCTGGTTGGGAGGAGGGGTGAACACTGAAGCTTTCTTT. Its protein is CAWLGGGVNTEAFF.